What follows are 14 T cell receptor beta chains derived from one specimen sequenced in a study of early T cells in non-severe SARS-CoV-2 infection (dated by TCRdb to about 2021). Library construction relied on 5' RACE. The data were produced on a NextSeq 500. Using fastp trimming at Q25 and MiXCR clonotype assembly, TCRdb reanalyzed the public sequencing data and kept in-frame beta chains. All rows with the same CDR3 protein become a single entry with the most common DNA and genes. The table for this sample lists 45,000 to 50,000 distinct CDR3 sequences; around 6% of them were counted only once. The ten largest clones add up to 4.5% to 5.5% of the sample. The specimen was whole blood. The source of these receptors is an adult who was a healthcare worker with PCR-confirmed SARS-CoV-2 infection or an uninfected control (not recorded which).

This clonotype was seen a handful of times. The rearrangement joins TRBV12-3 or TRBV12-4 to TRBJ1-4; D is undetermined. The CDR3 runs to 17 residues. V was shortened by 5 bases and J by 7 bases, with 23 bases between the two germline ends. CDR3 nucleotide sequence: TGTGCCAGCAGTACCCCCGGAGGGTTTGGGTATAGTGAAAAACTGTTTTTT. This encodes CASSTPGGFGYSEKLFF.

This clonotype was detected ten times or more. V and J are TRBV12-3 or TRBV12-4 and TRBJ1-3, with D unclear. This CDR3 region has 15 residues. The germline V and J ends were trimmed by 6 bases and 4 bases, with 16 bases remaining between them. The CDR3 DNA sequence: TGTGCCAGCAGCACCCGGCTCGGGCCAGGAAACACCATATATTTT. As protein: CASSTRLGPGNTIYF.

This clonotype has ten or more counts. The chain couples TRBV4-2 to TRBJ2-1, with D possibly being TRBD2 (6 bases). Germline V gene lookup returns CDR1 LGHNA and CDR2 YNFKEQ. CDR3 length equals 16 residues. V dropped 4 bases and J dropped 2 bases, with 15 bases sitting between them. The CDR3 bases are TGTGCCAGCAGCCCGTCTGGCCGGGAGCCCTACAATGAGCAGTTCTTC. It yields the protein CASSPSGREPYNEQFF.

At least ten counts were recorded for this clonotype. The chain links TRBV7-2 to TRBJ2-1; no clear D gene. With 3 bases removed from V and 5 bases from J, the gap between germline ends came to 14 bases. The germline V gene encodes CDR1 SGHTA and CDR2 FQGNSA. This CDR3 is 15 amino acids long. The CDR3, as DNA: TGTGCCAGCAGCTTTCCTGCAGCCGCCCACAATGAGCAGTTCTTC. Amino acid sequence: CASSFPAAAHNEQFF.

This clonotype was seen at least ten times. This chain links TRBV7-2 with TRBJ2-7; tentatively, D is TRBD1 (6 bases). V was shortened by 4 bases and J by 2 bases, with 9 bases between the two germline ends. Germline assignment: CDR1 SGHTA and CDR2 FQGNSA. The CDR3 contains 13 residues. In nucleotides, the CDR3 is TGTGCCAGCAGCTACAGGGTCCCCTACGAGCAGTACTTC. Translation gives CASSYRVPYEQYF. The full variable domain, its missing parts supplied by reference TRBV7-2 and TRBJ2-7, is GAGVSQSPSNKVTEKGKDVELRCDPISGHTALYWYRQSLGQGLEFLIYFQGNSAPDKSGLPSDRFSAERTGGSVSTLTIQRTQQEDSAVYLCASSYRVPYEQYFGPGTRLTVT.

The chain couples TRBV6-2 or TRBV6-3 to TRBJ2-5; the match to TRBD1 covers 9 bases. The V gene end was trimmed by 2 bases and the J gene end by 1 base; junction bases not matched to a gene: 2. The V gene's germline CDR1 is MNHEY and CDR2 SVGEGT. The CDR3 runs to 15 residues. CDR3 bases: TGTGCCAGCAGTTACAAGACAGGGGGCCAAGAGACCCAGTACTTC. This sequence encodes CASSYKTGGQETQYF.

The CDR3 spells CASSLASPGRPYEQYF. DNA for the CDR3: TGTGCCAGCAGTCTTGCGAGCCCGGGCCGTCCCTACGAGCAGTACTTC. V is TRBV6-2 or TRBV6-3 and J is TRBJ2-7; no definite D call. Germline values: CDR1 MNHEY, CDR2 SVGEGT. V shed 5 bases and J shed 2 bases, with 19 bases lying between them. This CDR3 region has 16 residues.

This clonotype was found a few times. J is TRBJ2-1 and V is TRBV5-1; 8 nucleotides match TRBD2. J lost 3 bases, V lost 2 bases, and 4 bases had no gene match. The CDR3 consists of 15 residues. Germline-derived CDR1 and CDR2 are SGHRS and YFSETQ. The CDR3 bases are TGCGCCAGCAGCTTCACCGGGACTAGCTACAATGAGCAGTTCTTC. This sequence encodes CASSFTGTSYNEQFF.

This clonotype has ten or more counts. This rearrangement joins TRBV7-9 to TRBJ2-5; TRBD1 matches at 7 bases. CDR3 length equals 15 residues. Losses at the gene ends were 5 bases for V and 5 bases for J; bases not matched to a gene: 11. The germline gives CDR1 SEHNR, CDR2 FQNEAQ (reference sequence). The CDR3 here is CASSLTTGAVETQYF. CDR3 bases: TGTGCCAGCAGCCTAACCACAGGGGCCGTGGAGACCCAGTACTTC.

This clonotype appeared many times. The chain links TRBV13 to TRBJ2-7, with D possibly being TRBD1 or TRBD2 (5 bases each). Germline CDR1 and CDR2: PRHDT and FYEKMQ (reference sequence). V lost 5 bases and J 5 bases, leaving 16 bases between the germline ends. This CDR3 is built from 14 residues. In DNA, the CDR3 is TGTGCCAGCAGCCAGGGACGGTCTGGGCACGAGCAGTACTTC. It translates to CASSQGRSGHEQYF.

The CDR3 nucleotides are TGCGCCAGCAGCCCCGGGACAGGGATAGCCTACGAGCAGTACTTC. Its translation is CASSPGTGIAYEQYF. The chain carries TRBV5-1 and TRBJ2-7, with TRBD1 matching over 9 bases. After removal of 4 bases from V and 2 bases from J, the junction contained 7 bases not matched to a gene. The CDR3 extends over 15 amino acids. From germline, CDR1 is SGHRS and CDR2 YFSETQ. Variable domain in full (rest from reference TRBV5-1 and TRBJ2-7): KAGVTQTPRYLIKTRGQQVTLSCSPISGHRSVSWYQQTPGQGLQFLFEYFSETQRNKGNFPGRFSGRQFSNSRSEMNVSTLELGDSALYLCASSPGTGIAYEQYFGPGTRLTVT.

A few counts support this clonotype. This chain joins TRBV20-1 and TRBJ2-7; TRBD2 is a possible D gene (7 bases). From germline, CDR1 is DFQATT and CDR2 SNEGSKA (reference sequence). Trimming took off 4 bases at V and 4 bases at J, with 14 bases between the two ends. The length of the CDR3 is 13 residues. Here the CDR3 reads CSAKAGAGYEQYF. The DNA of the CDR3 is TGCAGTGCTAAGGCGGGGGCTGGATACGAGCAGTACTTC.

In its sample, this clonotype was seen many times. J is TRBJ2-1 and V is TRBV3-1, with 8 bases identical to TRBD2. Looked up from germline, CDR1 is LGHDT and CDR2 is YNNKEL (reference sequence). The V gene end was trimmed by 8 bases and the J gene end by 9 bases; junction bases not matched to a gene: 15. The CDR3 length is 15 residues. This chain's CDR3 is CASRRERGILSEQFF. The CDR3 DNA sequence: TGTGCCAGCCGCCGGGAGCGGGGGATCCTGAGTGAGCAGTTCTTC.

The sample holds many counts of this clonotype. The J gene is TRBJ2-4, the V gene TRBV5-1; D is uncertain. There are 14 residues in the CDR3. Germline V CDR1 and CDR2: SGHRS, YFSETQ. Trimming removed 4 bases at V and 8 bases at J, with 16 bases between. The chain's CDR3 is CASSMEWTADIQYF. The CDR3 DNA is TGCGCCAGCAGCATGGAGTGGACGGCAGACATTCAGTACTTC.